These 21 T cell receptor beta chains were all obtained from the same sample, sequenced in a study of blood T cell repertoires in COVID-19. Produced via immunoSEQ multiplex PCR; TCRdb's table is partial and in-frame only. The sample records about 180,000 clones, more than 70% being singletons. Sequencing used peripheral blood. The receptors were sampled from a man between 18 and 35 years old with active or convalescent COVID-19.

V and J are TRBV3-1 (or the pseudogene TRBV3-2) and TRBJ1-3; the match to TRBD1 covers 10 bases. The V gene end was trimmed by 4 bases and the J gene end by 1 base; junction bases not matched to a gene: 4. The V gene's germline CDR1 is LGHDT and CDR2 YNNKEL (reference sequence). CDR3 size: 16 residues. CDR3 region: CASSRGQGGSGNTIYF. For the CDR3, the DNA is TGTGCCAGCAGCCGCGGACAGGGGGGTTCTGGAAACACCATATATTTT.

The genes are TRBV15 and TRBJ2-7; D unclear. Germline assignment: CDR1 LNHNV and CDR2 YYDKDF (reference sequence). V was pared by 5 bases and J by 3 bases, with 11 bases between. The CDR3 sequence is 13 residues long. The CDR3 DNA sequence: TGTGCCACCAGCTCCCGGAGAGGCTACGAGCAGTACTTC. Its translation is CATSSRRGYEQYF.

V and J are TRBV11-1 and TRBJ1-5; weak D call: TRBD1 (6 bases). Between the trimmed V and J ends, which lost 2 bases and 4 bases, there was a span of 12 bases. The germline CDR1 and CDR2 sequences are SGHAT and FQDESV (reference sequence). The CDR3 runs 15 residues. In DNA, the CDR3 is TGTGCCAGCAGCTTAAGTGGACAGTTAAATCAGCCCCAGCATTTT. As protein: CASSLSGQLNQPQHF.

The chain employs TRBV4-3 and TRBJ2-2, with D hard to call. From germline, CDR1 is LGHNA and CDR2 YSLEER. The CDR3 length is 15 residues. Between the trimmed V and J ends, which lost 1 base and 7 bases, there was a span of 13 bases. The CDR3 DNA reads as TGCGCCAGCAGCCAAGTCGGGTACCGAAACGGGGAGCTGTTTTTT. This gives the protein CASSQVGYRNGELFF.

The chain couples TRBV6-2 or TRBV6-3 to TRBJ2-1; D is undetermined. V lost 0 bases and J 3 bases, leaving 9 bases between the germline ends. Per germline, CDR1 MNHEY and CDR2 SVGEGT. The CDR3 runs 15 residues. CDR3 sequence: CASSYSELNYNEQFF. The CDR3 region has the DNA TGTGCCAGCAGTTACTCTGAACTTAACTACAATGAGCAGTTCTTC.

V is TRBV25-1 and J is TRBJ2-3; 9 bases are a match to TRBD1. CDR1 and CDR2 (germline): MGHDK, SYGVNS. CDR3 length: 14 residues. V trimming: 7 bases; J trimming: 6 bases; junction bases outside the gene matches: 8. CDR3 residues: CASIRTGEMDTQYF. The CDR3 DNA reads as TGTGCCAGCATCCGGACAGGGGAAATGGATACGCAGTATTTT.

CDR3 in amino acids: CASSARGPGQGNEKLFF. CDR3 nucleotide sequence: TGTGCCAGCAGCGCTAGGGGACCCGGACAGGGTAATGAAAAACTGTTTTTT. V is TRBV4-2 and J is TRBJ1-4, with TRBD1 matching 8 bases. Per the germline V gene, CDR1 is LGHNA and CDR2 is YNFKEQ. J was trimmed by 4 bases and V by 5 bases; bases with no gene match: 12. The CDR3 consists of 17 residues.

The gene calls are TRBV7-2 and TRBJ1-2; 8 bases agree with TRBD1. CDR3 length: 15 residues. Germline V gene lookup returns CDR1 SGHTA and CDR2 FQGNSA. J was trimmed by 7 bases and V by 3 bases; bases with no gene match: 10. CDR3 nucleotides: TGTGCCAGCAGCTTGCCCCAGGGGGCGGGGCGTGGCTACACCTTC. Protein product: CASSLPQGAGRGYTF.

DNA for the CDR3: TGCGCCAGCAGCCAAGAAACAGACTATGGCTACACCTTC. Translation gives CASSQETDYGYTF. The V gene is TRBV4-1, the J gene TRBJ1-2; D unclear. CDR1 MGHRA and CDR2 YSYEKL come from the germline V gene. The ends were cut back, 0 bases at V and 3 bases at J, with 5 bases in the middle. CDR3 length equals 13 residues.

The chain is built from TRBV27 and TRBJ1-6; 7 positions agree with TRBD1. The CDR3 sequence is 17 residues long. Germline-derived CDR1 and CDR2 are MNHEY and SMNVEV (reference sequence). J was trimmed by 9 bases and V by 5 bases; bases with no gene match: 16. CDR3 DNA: TGTGCCAGCAGTCAGTCGACAGGGAGTTTGTTAGGTTCACCCCTCCACTTT. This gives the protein CASSQSTGSLLGSPLHF.

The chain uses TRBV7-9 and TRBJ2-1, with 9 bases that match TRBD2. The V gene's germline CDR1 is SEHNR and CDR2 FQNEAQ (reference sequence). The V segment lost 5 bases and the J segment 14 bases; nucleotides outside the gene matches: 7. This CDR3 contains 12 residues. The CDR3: CASSLQRGEKFF. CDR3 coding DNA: TGTGCCAGCAGCCTTCAGCGGGGGGAGAAGTTCTTC.

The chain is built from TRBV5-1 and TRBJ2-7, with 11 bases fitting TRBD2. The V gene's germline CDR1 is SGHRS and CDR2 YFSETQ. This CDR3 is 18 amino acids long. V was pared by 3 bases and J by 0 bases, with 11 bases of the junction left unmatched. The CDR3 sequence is CASSSSRVTSGSSYEQYF. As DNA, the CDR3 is TGCGCCAGCAGCTCCTCGCGAGTCACTAGCGGGAGCTCCTACGAGCAGTACTTC. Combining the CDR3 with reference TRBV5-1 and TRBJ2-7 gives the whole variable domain KAGVTQTPRYLIKTRGQQVTLSCSPISGHRSVSWYQQTPGQGLQFLFEYFSETQRNKGNFPGRFSGRQFSNSRSEMNVSTLELGDSALYLCASSSSRVTSGSSYEQYFGPGTRLTVT.

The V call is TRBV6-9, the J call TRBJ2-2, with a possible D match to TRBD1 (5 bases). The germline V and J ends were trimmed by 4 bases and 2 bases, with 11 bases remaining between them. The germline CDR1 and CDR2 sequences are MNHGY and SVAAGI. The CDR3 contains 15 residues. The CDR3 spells CASSLGDPNTGELFF. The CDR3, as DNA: TGTGCCAGCAGTTTAGGGGATCCTAACACCGGGGAGCTGTTTTTT.

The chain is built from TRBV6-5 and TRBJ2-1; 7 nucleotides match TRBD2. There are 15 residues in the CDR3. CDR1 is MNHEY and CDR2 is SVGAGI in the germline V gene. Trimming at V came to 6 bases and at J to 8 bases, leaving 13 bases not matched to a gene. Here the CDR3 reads CASRPRGGMADEQFF. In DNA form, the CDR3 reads TGTGCCAGCAGACCCCGCGGGGGAATGGCCGATGAGCAGTTCTTC.

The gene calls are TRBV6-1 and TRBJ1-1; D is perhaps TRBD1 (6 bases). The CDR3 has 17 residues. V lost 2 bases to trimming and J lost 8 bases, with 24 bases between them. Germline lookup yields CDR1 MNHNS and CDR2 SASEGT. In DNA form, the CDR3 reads TGTGCCAGCAGTGAATCCCCGTACCCTACAGGGAGTCCAGAAGCTTTCTTT. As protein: CASSESPYPTGSPEAFF.

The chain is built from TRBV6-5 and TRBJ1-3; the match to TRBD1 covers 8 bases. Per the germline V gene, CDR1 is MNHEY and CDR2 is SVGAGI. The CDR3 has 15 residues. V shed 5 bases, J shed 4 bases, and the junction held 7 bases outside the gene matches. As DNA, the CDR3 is TGTGCCAGCAGTCCCTCGACAGGGGTCGGAAACACCATATATTTT. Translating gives CASSPSTGVGNTIYF.

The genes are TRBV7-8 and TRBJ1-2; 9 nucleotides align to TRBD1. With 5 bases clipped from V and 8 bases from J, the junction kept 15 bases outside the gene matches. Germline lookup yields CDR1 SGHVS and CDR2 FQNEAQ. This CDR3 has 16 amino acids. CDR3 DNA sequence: TGTGCCAGCAGCGTCAATACCCCGGGACAGGGAGACGGCTACACCTTC. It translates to CASSVNTPGQGDGYTF.

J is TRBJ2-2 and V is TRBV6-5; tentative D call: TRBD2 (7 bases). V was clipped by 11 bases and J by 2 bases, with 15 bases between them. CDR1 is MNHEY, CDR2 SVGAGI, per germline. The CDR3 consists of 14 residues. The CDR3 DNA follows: TGTGCCGGGGGCCCGGGGGGTAACACCGGGGAGCTGTTTTTT. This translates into CAGGPGGNTGELFF.

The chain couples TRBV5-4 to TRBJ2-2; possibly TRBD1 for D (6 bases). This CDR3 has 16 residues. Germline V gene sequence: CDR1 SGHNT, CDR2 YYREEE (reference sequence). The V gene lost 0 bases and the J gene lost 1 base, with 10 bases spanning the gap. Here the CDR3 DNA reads TGTGCCAGCAGCTTGGTGGGCAGGGGGAACACCGGGGAGCTGTTTTTT. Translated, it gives CASSLVGRGNTGELFF.

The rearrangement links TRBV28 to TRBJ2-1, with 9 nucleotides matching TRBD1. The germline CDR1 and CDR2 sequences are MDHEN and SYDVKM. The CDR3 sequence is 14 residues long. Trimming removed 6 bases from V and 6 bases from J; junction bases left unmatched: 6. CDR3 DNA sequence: TGTGCCAGCAGGCACAGGGGGCGGGCCAATGAGCAGTTCTTC. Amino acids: CASRHRGRANEQFF.

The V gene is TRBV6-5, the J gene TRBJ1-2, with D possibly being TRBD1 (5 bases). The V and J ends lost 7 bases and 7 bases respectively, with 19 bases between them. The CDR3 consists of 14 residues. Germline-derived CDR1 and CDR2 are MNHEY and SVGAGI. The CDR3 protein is CASNEAGYLGGYTF. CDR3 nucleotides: TGTGCCAGCAACGAGGCAGGGTATTTGGGTGGCTACACCTTC.